This is a list of T cell receptor beta chains from one sample in a study of Tregs in tolerant kidney transplant recipients. TCRdb keeps only in-frame clones here, not all; method: immunoSEQ multiplex PCR. The sample lists about 240,000 clones; around 81% were seen once. Sequenced input: CD4+ T cells from blood. The receptors derive from a human donor in good health. Each CDR3 is given with its conserved first and last residue. The order of the fields is D gene, J gene, CDR3 length, V gene, clone size, CDR3 protein, CDR3 DNA. The D gene is left open where the match is weak. Clone size is given for some rows only: seen once, a few or many times, or a class if the clone is expanded.

d_gene: -
j_gene: TRBJ1-2
len: 13
v_gene: TRBV6-5
abundance: -
CDR3aa: CASSYYGNYGYTF
CDR3nt: TGTGCCAGCAGTTACTACGGTAACTATGGCTACACCTTC

d_gene: -
j_gene: TRBJ1-2
len: 13
v_gene: TRBV6-6
abundance: -
CDR3aa: CASSSSGAYGYTF
CDR3nt: TGTGCCAGCAGTTCGTCAGGGGCCTATGGCTACACCTTC

d_gene: TRBD2
j_gene: TRBJ2-7
len: 14
v_gene: TRBV9
abundance: -
CDR3aa: CASSVAGGFGEQYF
CDR3nt: TGTGCCAGCAGCGTGGCGGGAGGGTTCGGCGAGCAGTACTTC

d_gene: -
j_gene: TRBJ1-2
len: 14
v_gene: TRBV19
abundance: -
CDR3aa: CASRTGRVSDGYTF
CDR3nt: TGTGCCAGCAGGACTGGCAGGGTGTCCGATGGCTACACCTTC

d_gene: -
j_gene: TRBJ2-1
len: 12
v_gene: TRBV2
abundance: -
CDR3aa: CASSAVGNEQFF
CDR3nt: TGTGCCAGCAGCGCCGTGGGGAATGAGCAGTTCTTC

d_gene: -
j_gene: TRBJ1-6
len: 15
v_gene: TRBV18
abundance: -
CDR3aa: CASSPRDTNNSPLHF
CDR3nt: TGTGCCAGCTCACCAAGGGACACCAATAATTCACCCCTCCACTTT

d_gene: TRBD2
j_gene: TRBJ2-1
len: 19
v_gene: TRBV7-2
abundance: -
CDR3aa: CASSLRYAGTSGAYNEQFF
CDR3nt: TGTGCCAGCAGCTTAAGATACGCCGGGACTAGCGGGGCTTACAATGAGCAGTTCTTC

d_gene: -
j_gene: TRBJ2-1
len: 15
v_gene: TRBV7-9
abundance: -
CDR3aa: CASTLIWVGGDEQFF
CDR3nt: TGTGCCAGCACCCTAATATGGGTTGGAGGCGATGAGCAGTTCTTC

d_gene: -
j_gene: TRBJ1-2
len: 14
v_gene: TRBV27
abundance: -
CDR3aa: CASSTHRANYGYTF
CDR3nt: TGTGCCAGCAGTACCCACAGGGCGAACTATGGCTACACCTTC

d_gene: -
j_gene: TRBJ2-3
len: 15
v_gene: TRBV7-2
abundance: -
CDR3aa: CASSPIGGGTDTQYF
CDR3nt: TGTGCCAGCAGCCCGATAGGCGGGGGCACAGATACGCAGTATTTT

d_gene: TRBD2
j_gene: TRBJ2-1
len: 16
v_gene: TRBV11-2
abundance: -
CDR3aa: CASSKPGTSAPKEQFF
CDR3nt: TGTGCCAGCAGCAAACCCGGGACTAGCGCCCCCAAAGAGCAGTTCTTC

d_gene: TRBD1
j_gene: TRBJ1-1
len: 16
v_gene: TRBV7-6
abundance: -
CDR3aa: CASSPRQGATNTEAFF
CDR3nt: TGTGCCAGCAGCCCACGACAGGGGGCAACGAACACTGAAGCTTTCTTT

d_gene: -
j_gene: TRBJ1-4
len: 14
v_gene: TRBV29-1
abundance: -
CDR3aa: CSVEEGRTNEKLFF
CDR3nt: TGCAGCGTTGAGGAGGGGAGAACTAATGAAAAACTGTTTTTT

d_gene: -
j_gene: TRBJ2-3
len: 15
v_gene: TRBV9
abundance: -
CDR3aa: CASSVVGGRTDTQYF
CDR3nt: TGTGCCAGCAGCGTAGTCGGGGGGCGCACAGATACGCAGTATTTT

d_gene: -
j_gene: TRBJ1-1
len: 14
v_gene: TRBV7-2
abundance: -
CDR3aa: CASSIQGGGPEAFF
CDR3nt: TGTGCCAGCAGCATACAGGGTGGGGGCCCTGAAGCTTTCTTT

d_gene: -
j_gene: TRBJ2-7
len: 13
v_gene: TRBV7-2
abundance: -
CDR3aa: CASSFPGTYEQYF
CDR3nt: TGTGCCAGCAGCTTCCCAGGGACCTACGAGCAGTACTTC

d_gene: -
j_gene: TRBJ2-2
len: 14
v_gene: TRBV5-1
abundance: -
CDR3aa: CASSTTANTGELFF
CDR3nt: TGCGCCAGCAGCACGACAGCGAACACCGGGGAGCTGTTTTTT

d_gene: TRBD1
j_gene: TRBJ1-3
len: 16
v_gene: TRBV6-1
abundance: -
CDR3aa: CASSEARGLSGNTIYF
CDR3nt: TGTGCCAGCAGTGAAGCGAGGGGGCTCTCTGGAAACACCATATATTTT

d_gene: -
j_gene: TRBJ2-6
len: 15
v_gene: TRBV11-3
abundance: once
CDR3aa: CASSEGNSGANVLTF
CDR3nt: TGTGCCAGTTCGGAAGGGAACTCTGGGGCCAACGTCCTGACTTTC

d_gene: -
j_gene: TRBJ1-3
len: 14
v_gene: TRBV19
abundance: -
CDR3aa: CASSIRETGNTIYF
CDR3nt: TGTGCCAGTAGTATCCGGGAAACTGGAAACACCATATATTTT